This record looks at one T cell receptor (beta chain) sequence and its context. Antigen: not known. This sample is drawn from a study of OX40 agonist ivuxolimab in advanced cancers. At the level of the study: All patients had ivuxolimab intravenously every 2 weeks at 0.01 to 10 mg/kg. From about 23 to 85 years was the age range, with a mean of around 60 years, and around 80% were male.

The CDR3 extends over 15 amino acids. The V gene's germline CDR1 is LNHDA and CDR2 SQIVND (reference sequence). Trimming left V 5 bases short and J 1 base short, with 15 bases between. Broader study findings: The study did not work out the antigen specificity of the expanded peripheral T cells. Blood T cells, both CD4+ and CD8+, expanded clonally by week 6 at 0.1 to 3.0 mg/kg.

The protocol was immunoSEQ multiplex PCR, while the TCRdb copy is restricted to in-frame clones and leaves out a portion. The top ten clones hold about 0.67% of a sample with 98,000 or so clones, approximately 90% of them seen once. The V gene is TRBV19, the J gene TRBJ2-7; D is possibly TRBD2 (5 bases). The sample here was CD4+ or CD8+ T cells sorted from blood, taken in a trial of the OX40 agonist ivuxolimab. The TCR was taken from an adult with an advanced solid tumor such as melanoma, head and neck, liver or kidney cancer. The CDR3 nucleotides read TGTGCCAGTAGTCTAGCAGCACTATCTTCCTACGAGCAGTACTTC. Translation gives CASSLAALSSYEQYF.